This TCR beta chain derives from a study of T cell repertoires in cytomegalovirus infection. Study information: Epitope selection comprised recently identified HLA-C-restricted CMV epitopes and well-studied HLA-B-restricted CMV epitopes. Public TCR beta signatures indicated both CMV infection and matching HLA type. Study observations and caveats: Predominance within the ex vivo response was attributable to HLA-C-restricted CMV-specific TCR beta clonotypes.

This CDR3 spans 15 amino acids. CDR1 and CDR2 (germline): DFQATT, SNEGSKA (reference sequence). The V segment lost 1 base and the J segment 4 bases; nucleotides outside the gene matches: 6. TCRdb independently ran MiXCR on the reads; one entry per CDR3 protein. The table includes about 340,000 distinct CDR3 sequences, 25% to 30% detected once. In regard to this clonotype: Its target is unknown.

V usage is TRBV20-1 and J usage is TRBJ1-5, with 8 bases aligning to TRBD1. This receptor was taken from a human donor in good health (CMV status not recorded). Some clones in this sample may be carry-over from other donors' samples. The input for sequencing was cultured PBMCs, taken from culture after CMV antigen stimulation. The CDR3 reads CSARVPGQANQPQHF. CDR3 coding DNA: TGCAGTGCTAGAGTACCGGGACAGGCAAATCAGCCCCAGCATTTT.